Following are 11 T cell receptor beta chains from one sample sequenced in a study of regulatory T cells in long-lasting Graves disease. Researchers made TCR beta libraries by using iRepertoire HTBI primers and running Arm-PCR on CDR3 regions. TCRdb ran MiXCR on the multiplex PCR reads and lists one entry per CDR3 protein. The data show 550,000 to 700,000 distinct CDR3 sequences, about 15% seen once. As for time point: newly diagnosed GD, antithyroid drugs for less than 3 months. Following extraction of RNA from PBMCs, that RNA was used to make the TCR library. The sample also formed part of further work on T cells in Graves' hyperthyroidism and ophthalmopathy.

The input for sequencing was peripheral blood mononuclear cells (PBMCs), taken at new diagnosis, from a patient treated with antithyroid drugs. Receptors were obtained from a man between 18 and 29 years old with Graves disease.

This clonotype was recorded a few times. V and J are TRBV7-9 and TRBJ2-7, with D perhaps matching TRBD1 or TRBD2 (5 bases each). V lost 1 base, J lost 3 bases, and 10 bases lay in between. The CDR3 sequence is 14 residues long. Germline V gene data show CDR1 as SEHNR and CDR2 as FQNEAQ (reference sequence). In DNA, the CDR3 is TGTGCCAGCAGCTTAGACGGGACGGTCTACGAGCAGTACTTC. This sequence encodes CASSLDGTVYEQYF.

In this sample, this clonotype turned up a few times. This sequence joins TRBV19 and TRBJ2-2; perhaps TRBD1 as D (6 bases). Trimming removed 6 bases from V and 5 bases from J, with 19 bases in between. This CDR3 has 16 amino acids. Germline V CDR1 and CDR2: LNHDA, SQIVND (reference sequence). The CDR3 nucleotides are TGTGCCAGTAGGTTTAGGGGGACGGGGTTGACCGGGGAGCTGTTTTTT. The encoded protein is CASRFRGTGLTGELFF.

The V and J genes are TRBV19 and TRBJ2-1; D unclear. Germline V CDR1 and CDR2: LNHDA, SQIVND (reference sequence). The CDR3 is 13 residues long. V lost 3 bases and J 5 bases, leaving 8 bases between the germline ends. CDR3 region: CASSISTNNEQFF. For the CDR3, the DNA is TGTGCCAGTAGTATCTCGACCAACAATGAGCAGTTCTTC. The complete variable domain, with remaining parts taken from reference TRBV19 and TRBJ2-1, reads DGGITQSPKYLFRKEGQNVTLSCEQNLNHDAMYWYRQDPGQGLRLIYYSQIVNDFQKGDIAEGYSVSREKKESFPLTVTSAQKNPTAFYLCASSISTNNEQFFGPGTRLTVL.

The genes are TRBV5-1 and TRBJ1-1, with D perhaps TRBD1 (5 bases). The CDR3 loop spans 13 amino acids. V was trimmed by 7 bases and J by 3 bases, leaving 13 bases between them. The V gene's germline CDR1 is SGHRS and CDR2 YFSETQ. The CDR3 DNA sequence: TGCGCCAGCGTCGGACAAGAGGACACTGAAGCTTTCTTT. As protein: CASVGQEDTEAFF.

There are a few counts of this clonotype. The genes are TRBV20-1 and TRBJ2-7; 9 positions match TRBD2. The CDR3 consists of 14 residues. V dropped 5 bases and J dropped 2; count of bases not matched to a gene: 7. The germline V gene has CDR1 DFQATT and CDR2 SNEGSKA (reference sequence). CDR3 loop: CSAGRREGTYEQYF. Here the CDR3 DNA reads TGCAGTGCTGGGCGGCGGGAGGGAACCTACGAGCAGTACTTC.

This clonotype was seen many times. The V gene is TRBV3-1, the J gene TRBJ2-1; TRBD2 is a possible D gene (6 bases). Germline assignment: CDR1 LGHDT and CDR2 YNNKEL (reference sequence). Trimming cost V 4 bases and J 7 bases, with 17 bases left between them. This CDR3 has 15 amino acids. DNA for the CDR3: TGTGCCAGCAGCCGTCCAGTTAGCGGCGGGAATGAGCAGTTCTTC. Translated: CASSRPVSGGNEQFF.

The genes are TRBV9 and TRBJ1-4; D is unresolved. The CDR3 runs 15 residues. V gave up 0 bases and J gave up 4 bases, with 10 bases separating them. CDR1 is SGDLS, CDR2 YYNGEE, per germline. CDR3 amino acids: CASSVAGTFNEKLFF. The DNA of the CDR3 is TGTGCCAGCAGCGTAGCAGGCACATTTAATGAAAAACTGTTTTTT.

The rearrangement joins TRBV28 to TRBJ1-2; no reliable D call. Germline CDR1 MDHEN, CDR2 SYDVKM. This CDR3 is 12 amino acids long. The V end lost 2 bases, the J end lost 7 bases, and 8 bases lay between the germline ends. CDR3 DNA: TGTGCCAGCAGTTTAGATTCGATTGGCTACACCTTC. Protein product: CASSLDSIGYTF.

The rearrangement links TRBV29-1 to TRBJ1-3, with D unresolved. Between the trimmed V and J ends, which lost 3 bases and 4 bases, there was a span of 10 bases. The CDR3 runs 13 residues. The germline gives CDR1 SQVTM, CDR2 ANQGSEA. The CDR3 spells CSVEVQWGNTIYF. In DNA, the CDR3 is TGCAGCGTTGAGGTTCAGTGGGGAAACACCATATATTTT.

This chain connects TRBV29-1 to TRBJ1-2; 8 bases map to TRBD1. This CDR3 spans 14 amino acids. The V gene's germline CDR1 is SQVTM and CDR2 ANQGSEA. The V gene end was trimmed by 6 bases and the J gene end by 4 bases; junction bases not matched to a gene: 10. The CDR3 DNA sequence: TGCAGCGTCTTCGACAGGGGCCGGGGCTATGGCTACACCTTC. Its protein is CSVFDRGRGYGYTF.

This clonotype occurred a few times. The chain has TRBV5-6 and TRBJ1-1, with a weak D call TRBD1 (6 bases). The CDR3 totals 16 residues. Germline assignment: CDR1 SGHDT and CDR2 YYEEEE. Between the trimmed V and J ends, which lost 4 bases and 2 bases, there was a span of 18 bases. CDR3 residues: CASSPDGGHPNTEAFF. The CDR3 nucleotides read TGTGCCAGCAGCCCTGATGGGGGCCATCCAAACACTGAAGCTTTCTTT.